Shown below are 31 T cell receptor beta chains from a single sample sequenced in a study of T cell responses to AZD1222 COVID-19 vaccine. The protocol was immunoSEQ multiplex PCR, while the TCRdb copy is restricted to in-frame clones and leaves out a portion. The profile shows around 150,000 clones, about nine tenths of them singletons. The input for sequencing was peripheral blood, taken 28 days after the second AZD1222 dose. These receptors were collected from an adult who received the AZD1222 COVID-19 vaccine.

This chain joins TRBV28 and TRBJ1-4; 8 bases align to TRBD1. Germline lookup yields CDR1 MDHEN and CDR2 SYDVKM. The CDR3 consists of 16 residues. Trimming at V came to 2 bases and at J to 5 bases, leaving 7 bases not matched to a gene. CDR3 sequence: CASSLGGTGRNEKLFF. CDR3 DNA sequence: TGTGCCAGCAGTTTAGGGGGGACAGGCAGGAATGAAAAACTGTTTTTT.

This clone came up once. The chain is built from TRBV18 and TRBJ2-5; the D gene is possibly TRBD1 (5 bases). In germline, CDR1 is KGHSH, CDR2 LQKENI. Trimming removed 2 bases at V and 2 bases at J, with 9 bases between. CDR3 size: 14 residues. Here the CDR3 DNA reads TGTGCCAGCTCACCATTAGGGGAACAAGAGACCCAGTACTTC. Translation: CASSPLGEQETQYF.

The gene calls are TRBV9 and TRBJ1-6; D is unresolved. Trimming removed 4 bases from V and 8 bases from J, with 13 bases in between. There are 14 residues in the CDR3. CDR1 is SGDLS and CDR2 is YYNGEE in the germline V gene. CDR3 nucleotides: TGTGCCAGCAGCCTAGGCGGGGAGGATTCACCCCTCCACTTT. This encodes CASSLGGEDSPLHF. Drawing the rest from reference TRBV9 and TRBJ1-6, the complete variable domain is DSGVTQTPKHLITATGQRVTLRCSPRSGDLSVYWYQQSLDQGLQFLIQYYNGEERAKGNILERFSAQQFPDLHSELNLSSLELGDSALYFCASSLGGEDSPLHFGNGTRLTVT.

The genes are TRBV30 and TRBJ1-5; TRBD1 aligns across 10 bases. This CDR3 region has 19 residues. In germline, CDR1 is GTSNPN, CDR2 SVGIG (reference sequence). V dropped 1 base and J dropped 4; count of bases not matched to a gene: 16. The CDR3 coding sequence is TGTGCCTGGAGTGCCGAAGATGGACAGGGGGACTTCGGGAATCAGCCCCAGCATTTT. Its protein is CAWSAEDGQGDFGNQPQHF.

V usage is TRBV10-2 and J usage is TRBJ1-2; possible D gene TRBD1, 5 bases. Per the germline V gene, CDR1 is WSHSY and CDR2 is SAAADI. The CDR3 spans 12 residues. V dropped 10 bases and J dropped 7 bases, with 16 bases sitting between them. The CDR3 DNA is TGCGCCACTGCGGAGGGGCTCGGTGGCTACACCTTC. Translation: CATAEGLGGYTF.

The V gene is TRBV10-1, the J gene TRBJ2-5; tentatively, D is TRBD2 (6 bases). The length of the CDR3 is 15 residues. The germline V and J ends were trimmed by 3 bases and 4 bases, with 15 bases remaining between them. Germline assignment: CDR1 WNHNN and CDR2 SYGVQD (reference sequence). The DNA for the CDR3 is TGCGCCAGCAGTGACTCCTTCGGGACTTCAGAGACCCAGTACTTC. It specifies CASSDSFGTSETQYF.

The genes are TRBV7-3 and TRBJ2-1; the match to TRBD2 covers 14 bases. CDR3 length equals 20 residues. J gave up 1 base and V 5 bases, and 13 bases lay outside the gene matches. Germline values: CDR1 SGHTA, CDR2 FQGTGA. The CDR3 sequence: CASSPTVGTSGRASYNEQFF. Here the CDR3 DNA reads TGTGCCAGCAGCCCAACAGTCGGGACTAGCGGGAGAGCGTCCTACAATGAGCAGTTCTTC.

The chain links TRBV4-3 to TRBJ1-4; the D is unclear. The CDR3 spans 15 residues. V was pared by 3 bases and J by 0 bases, with 8 bases between. Germline loops: CDR1 LGHNA, CDR2 YSLEER. CDR3 bases: TGCGCCAGCAGCCAGTTTTCTGCAACTAATGAAAAACTGTTTTTT. Its protein product is CASSQFSATNEKLFF.

The chain combines TRBV10-1 with TRBJ2-7; 7 bases match TRBD2. CDR1 is WNHNN and CDR2 is SYGVQD in the germline V gene (reference sequence). J was trimmed by 5 bases and V by 5 bases; bases with no gene match: 12. The CDR3 runs 15 residues. The CDR3 loop reads CASSTIDDGRHEQYF. As DNA, the CDR3 is TGCGCCAGCAGTACCATCGATGACGGGAGGCACGAGCAGTACTTC.

This chain uses TRBV9 with TRBJ2-5, with a tentative D call TRBD1 (6 bases). CDR3 length equals 19 residues. The ends were cut back, 0 bases at V and 1 base at J, with 22 bases in the middle. The V gene's germline CDR1 is SGDLS and CDR2 YYNGEE. Here the CDR3 DNA reads TGTGCCAGCAGCGTAGGTTGGGGCGCTGGACAGAACCGCCAAGAGACCCAGTACTTC. Amino acid sequence: CASSVGWGAGQNRQETQYF.

The V gene is TRBV25-1, the J gene TRBJ2-1; maybe TRBD2 (5 bases). The V gene's germline CDR1 is MGHDK and CDR2 SYGVNS. The V and J ends lost 6 bases and 7 bases respectively, with 28 bases between them. The CDR3 is 18 residues long. In DNA form, the CDR3 reads TGTGCCAGCAGACCCTATATTCATGCGGAGGACGTCGAGAATGAGCAGTTCTTC. Its translation: CASRPYIHAEDVENEQFF.

The chain is built from TRBV27 and TRBJ1-2, with 7 bases aligning to TRBD1. This CDR3 region has 14 residues. Germline values: CDR1 MNHEY, CDR2 SMNVEV (reference sequence). The ends lost 4 bases at V and 3 bases at J; junction bases unmatched: 5. Here the CDR3 reads CASSSRDSYYGYTF. DNA for the CDR3: TGTGCCAGCAGTTCCCGGGACAGCTACTATGGCTACACCTTC.

The gene calls are TRBV6-1 and TRBJ1-5; D gene unclear. Per germline, CDR1 MNHNS and CDR2 SASEGT. V shed 3 bases and J shed 5 bases, with 5 bases lying between them. This CDR3 contains 12 residues. CDR3 sequence reads: CASSEGYQPQHF. CDR3 nucleotides: TGTGCCAGCAGTGAGGGCTATCAGCCCCAGCATTTT.

Only one count was recorded for this clone. The J gene is TRBJ2-2, the V gene TRBV6-6; TRBD1 matches 9 bases. CDR3 size: 16 residues. Germline CDR1 reads MNHNY; CDR2 reads SVGAGI (reference sequence). V was clipped by 2 bases and J by 0 bases; unmatched bases: 1. The DNA for the CDR3 is TGTGCCAGCAGTTACACAGGGGGCTCGAACACCGGGGAGCTGTTTTTT. Translation: CASSYTGGSNTGELFF.

This clone was observed a handful of times. The V and J genes are TRBV27 and TRBJ1-4, with D tentatively TRBD1 (5 bases). In germline, CDR1 is MNHEY, CDR2 SMNVEV (reference sequence). The CDR3 runs 11 residues. The V end lost 3 bases, the J end lost 11 bases, and 7 bases lay between the germline ends. In nucleotides, the CDR3 is TGTGCCAGCAGTTTTTCAGGGAAACTGTTTTTT. As protein: CASSFSGKLFF.

The V gene is TRBV4-2, the J gene TRBJ2-7; weak D call: TRBD2 (6 bases). CDR3 length: 15 residues. The germline V and J ends were trimmed by 0 bases and 0 bases, with 9 bases remaining between them. Germline V CDR1 and CDR2: LGHNA, YNFKEQ. In nucleotides, the CDR3 is TGTGCCAGCAGCCAAGATGTGGGGGGCTCCTACGAGCAGTACTTC. Amino acid sequence: CASSQDVGGSYEQYF.

V gene TRBV5-5 combines with J gene TRBJ2-7; TRBD1 agrees at 9 bases. CDR1 is SGHKS and CDR2 is YYEKEE in the germline V gene (reference sequence). J lost 2 bases, V lost 1 base, and 10 bases had no gene match. There are 17 residues in the CDR3. Here the CDR3 DNA reads TGTGCCAGCAGCTTGAAAGACAGGACAGGGGCTCCCTACGAGCAGTACTTC. This gives the protein CASSLKDRTGAPYEQYF.

The table lists this clone with a count of one. The CDR3 region is CASSVYGNSNQPQHF. CDR3 nucleotides: TGTGCCAGCAGTGTATACGGGAATAGCAATCAGCCCCAGCATTTT. This rearrangement joins TRBV2 to TRBJ1-5; no definite D call. Trimming stripped 4 bases from V and 0 bases from J, with 10 bases between. The germline V gene encodes CDR1 SNHLY and CDR2 FYNNEI. The CDR3 is 15 amino acids.

The chain recombines TRBV27 with TRBJ1-6, with D perhaps TRBD1 (6 bases). V dropped 6 bases and J dropped 3 bases, with 9 bases sitting between them. Germline CDR1 is MNHEY and CDR2 is SMNVEV (reference sequence). The CDR3 has 14 amino acids. As DNA, the CDR3 is TGTGCCAGCAGACAGGGAGGCTATAATTCACCCCTCCACTTT. This translates into CASRQGGYNSPLHF.

The V and J genes are TRBV4-2 and TRBJ2-7, with TRBD2 matching 8 bases. The V gene's germline CDR1 is LGHNA and CDR2 YNFKEQ. This CDR3 is built from 19 residues. With V trimmed by 4 bases and J by 3 bases, 20 bases remained unmatched. The CDR3, as DNA: TGTGCCAGCAGCCGGATCGACCCTCCTATAGCGGGAACTCACTACGAGCAGTACTTC. This sequence encodes CASSRIDPPIAGTHYEQYF.

The chain combines TRBV27 with TRBJ1-2; TRBD1 might be the D (6 bases). Looked up from germline, CDR1 is MNHEY and CDR2 is SMNVEV (reference sequence). Trimming shortened V by 8 bases and J by 0 bases, and 16 bases separated the two germline ends. The length of the CDR3 is 15 residues. CDR3 bases: TGTGCCAGCGCCGGCGGGACACTCTCTAACTATGGCTACACCTTC. This codes for CASAGGTLSNYGYTF.

V and J are TRBV6-2 or TRBV6-3 and TRBJ1-1; D gene ambiguous. Germline assignment: CDR1 MNHEY and CDR2 SVGEGT. V dropped 0 bases and J dropped 8 bases, with 4 bases sitting between them. This CDR3 is 11 amino acids long. The CDR3 loop is CASSYSSEAFF. CDR3 sequence (DNA): TGTGCCAGCAGTTACTCGTCGGAAGCTTTCTTT.

Written as DNA, the CDR3 is TGTGCCAGCAGTTACTTGGAAGGTGGCTACACCTTC. This gives the protein CASSYLEGGYTF. The chain joins TRBV6-6 to TRBJ1-2; D is ambiguous. The CDR3 extends over 12 amino acids. V lost 1 base and J lost 7, with 7 bases in between. Germline assignment: CDR1 MNHNY and CDR2 SVGAGI (reference sequence).

V is TRBV28 and J is TRBJ1-2; possible D gene TRBD1, 6 bases. The germline CDR1 and CDR2 sequences are MDHEN and SYDVKM. The CDR3 totals 14 residues. The V end was cut by 6 bases, the J end by 7 bases, with 18 bases between. CDR3 sequence: CASRDNREGGGYTF. The DNA for the CDR3 is TGTGCCAGCAGGGACAACAGGGAAGGAGGTGGCTACACCTTC.

The V call is TRBV27, the J call TRBJ2-7; TRBD1 or TRBD2 may be the D gene (5 bases each). Trimming cost V 2 bases and J 0 bases, with 14 bases left between them. The CDR3 contains 16 residues. Per the germline V gene, CDR1 is MNHEY and CDR2 is SMNVEV (reference sequence). The CDR3 coding sequence is TGTGCCAGCAGTTTAGAGGGACGGCGGTACTCCTACGAGCAGTACTTC. It encodes CASSLEGRRYSYEQYF.

This clone was picked up one time. The chain uses TRBV24-1 and TRBJ1-5; 9 bases map to TRBD1. V gave up 3 bases and J gave up 5 bases; unmatched junction bases: 10. CDR1 is KGHDR, CDR2 SFDVKD, per germline. CDR3 length equals 17 residues. The CDR3 DNA sequence: TGTGCCACCAGTGATCCACCCTGGACAGGGGAACATCAGCCCCAGCATTTT. Its translation: CATSDPPWTGEHQPQHF.

CDR3 nucleotides: TGTGCCAGCAGCGTAGGCATTACTAGCACAGATACGCAGTATTTT. Encoded protein: CASSVGITSTDTQYF. The chain carries TRBV9 and TRBJ2-3; no firm D call. V was trimmed by 0 bases and J by 0 bases, leaving 8 bases between them. The length of the CDR3 is 15 residues. From germline, CDR1 is SGDLS and CDR2 YYNGEE.

This clone was recorded only once. The chain combines TRBV5-6 with TRBJ1-1, with TRBD1 identical over 12 bases. The CDR3 contains 15 residues. Per the germline V gene, CDR1 is SGHDT and CDR2 is YYEEEE. The V and J ends lost 2 bases and 11 bases, in that order; junction bases with no gene match: 10. The CDR3: CASSFRDRGLLTAFF. The CDR3 coding sequence is TGTGCCAGCAGCTTTAGGGACAGGGGGCTACTGACGGCTTTCTTT.

The chain carries TRBV5-8 and TRBJ2-1, with D unclear. The CDR3 extends over 13 amino acids. CDR1 is SGHTS, CDR2 YDEGEE, per germline. V lost 4 bases, J lost 7 bases, and 12 bases lay in between. CDR3 DNA sequence: TGTGCCAGCAGCCCCCTTAGCAGAAATGAGCAGTTCTTC. It codes for CASSPLSRNEQFF.

The chain uses TRBV5-6 and TRBJ1-5, with a possible D match to TRBD1 (5 bases). Looked up from germline, CDR1 is SGHDT and CDR2 is YYEEEE. The CDR3 extends over 19 amino acids. V was cut by 4 bases and J by 3 bases, with 26 bases left in between. The CDR3 reads CASSHARERGPTLNQPQHF. The DNA of the CDR3 is TGTGCCAGCAGCCACGCACGGGAAAGGGGCCCTACTCTCAATCAGCCCCAGCATTTT.

This chain links TRBV5-4 with TRBJ1-1, with D possibly matching TRBD1 (6 bases). Germline CDR1 reads SGHNT; CDR2 reads YYREEE (reference sequence). V lost 0 bases and J lost 1, with 7 bases in between. CDR3 length: 14 amino acids. The CDR3 reads CASSLGRGNTEAFF. In nucleotides, the CDR3 is TGTGCCAGCAGCTTGGGCAGGGGGAACACTGAAGCTTTCTTT.